This T cell receptor (beta chain) was identified during a study of beta chain features in type 1 diabetes. Central memory, naive, regulatory and stem cell-like memory CD4+ cells were sorted by CD45RO/CCR7/CD25/CD127/CD95/CD27. Isolated RNA was reverse transcribed in full, so expressed TCRB transcripts were sequenced. Sequencing used immunoSEQ multiplex PCR; TCRdb keeps in-frame clones, though not all of them. This sample has 25,000 to 30,000 clones, with roughly three fifths found just once. This clone was detected only a few times. Its cognate antigen is unknown. V was shortened by 0 bases and J by 1 base, with 7 bases between the two germline ends. The length of the CDR3 is 16 residues. The germline V gene encodes CDR1 KGHSH and CDR2 LQKENI. Study observations and caveats: Type 1 diabetes patients had TCRB CDR3s that were shorter (moderately but significantly so) in all four CD4+ subsets. Equally in patients and controls, shorter templates might have been favored by PCR. Individuals with type 1 diabetes displayed fewer insertions and more deletions at VDJ junctions. Comparison showed that naive, central memory and Treg TCRB repertoires appeared more similar among patients than among healthy donors.

The chain has TRBV18 and TRBJ2-6, with unresolved D. The specimen sequenced was Tregs from blood. This TCR came from a woman under 30 with type 1 diabetes. The CDR3 DNA reads TGTGCCAGCTCACCACCCTGGGCGTCTGGGGCCAACGTCCTGACTTTC. The encoded protein is CASSPPWASGANVLTF.